This T cell receptor beta chain was captured in a study of beta chain features in type 1 diabetes. Study observations and caveats: When Type 1 diabetes patients were examined, their TCRB CDR3s proved moderately but significantly shorter in all four CD4+ subsets.

Germline-derived CDR1 and CDR2 are ENHRY and SYGVKD. This CDR3 is 14 amino acids long. Expressed TCRB transcripts were sequenced because the isolated RNA had all been reverse transcribed beforehand. Samples of naive, central memory and regulatory T cells yielded a mean of about 3.4 million reads. Only in-frame clones appear in the TCRdb table, and some are missing; sequencing was by immunoSEQ multiplex PCR. Here the sample spans a few hundred thousand clones, over 8.5% being singletons. This clone was recorded a few times. Its matching antigen is unknown. At one end, the junction sequence differs from germline, possibly due to a read error.

The V call is TRBV10-3, the J call TRBJ1-2, with a possible D match to TRBD1 (6 bases). The origin of this receptor is a man aged 25 to 45 with type 1 diabetes. The sequencing input was central memory CD4+ T cells from blood. This chain's CDR3 is CASSTAGDARGYTF. CDR3 DNA: TGTGCCAGCAGTACGGCAGGGGACGCCCGTGGCTACACCTTC.